This is a list of T cell receptor beta chains from one sample in a study of cytomegalovirus exposure and HLA in healthy donors. Some clones are missing from TCRdb's copy, which holds only in-frame ones; the method was immunoSEQ multiplex PCR. The sample shows over 85,000 clones, just over 75% of them seen only once. The sequencing sample was made of PBMCs. All receptors derive from a man under 40 in good health and CMV-seronegative. CDR3s include the opening cysteine and the closing phenylalanine or tryptophan.

v_gene	j_gene	CDR3aa
TRBV5-5	TRBJ1-2	CASSMGGGYGYTF
TRBV19	TRBJ1-1	CASSPTGGRTEAFF
TRBV9	TRBJ2-1	CASSPRLASSSYNEQFF
TRBV4-1	TRBJ1-5	CASSHGTGAFPSNQPQHF
TRBV5-1	TRBJ2-3	CASSLAGTSGESTDTQYF
TRBV6-5	TRBJ1-4	CASSYGDRRHEKLFF
TRBV9	TRBJ2-1	CASSSGGNANNEQFF
TRBV29-1	TRBJ2-3	CSVIRTGTLTDTQYF
TRBV25-1	TRBJ2-5	CASSGGVAGGTWTQYF
TRBV19	TRBJ1-3	CASSTTVGNTIYF
TRBV11-2	TRBJ2-1	CASVGGSGSSYNEQFF
TRBV19	TRBJ1-1	CASSIGTNTEAFF
TRBV27	TRBJ2-1	CASSPGTSGGNEQFF
TRBV18	TRBJ1-5	CASSLHPGEQPQHF
TRBV6-6	TRBJ1-1	CASSYGAGLMNTEAFF
TRBV7-9	TRBJ2-3	CASSLVSSDTQYF
TRBV9	TRBJ1-2	CASSVGIGGQGYYGYTF
TRBV6-6	TRBJ2-2	CASSYSPGKAGELFF
TRBV27	TRBJ1-5	CASSSSFNQPQHF
TRBV7-9	TRBJ1-5	CASSHGGSNQPQHF
TRBV11-2	TRBJ2-2	CASSTLGAAKPHTGELFF
TRBV11-2	TRBJ2-3	CASSLVFSFTDTQYF
TRBV27	TRBJ2-2	CASGRSTGELFF
TRBV5-1	TRBJ2-3	CASERTPSYSTSTDTQYF
TRBV5-4	TRBJ2-5	CASSGALSGGARLETQYF
TRBV5-1	TRBJ1-2	CASSVSGIDYGYTF
TRBV7-9	TRBJ1-1	CASSLAQPGRILLNTEAFF
TRBV7-8	TRBJ1-2	CASSHTQGPNYGYTF
TRBV6-1	TRBJ1-6	CASSDQQGDNSPLHF
TRBV9	TRBJ1-1	CASSVLGQGFFDLEAFF
TRBV19	TRBJ2-7	CASRDNRGQPDAMTYEQYF
TRBV4-1	TRBJ1-1	CASSHTGRNTEAFF
TRBV5-1	TRBJ1-1	CASSPGQGLYVDTEAFF
TRBV6-5	TRBJ1-2	CASVLGANYGYTF
TRBV11-2	TRBJ2-3	CASSYGTFPSTDTQYF
TRBV10-1	TRBJ1-4	CASSEETVNEKLFF
TRBV4-2	TRBJ2-3	CASSQGRLSYTTDTQYF
TRBV6-5	TRBJ2-5	CASSPNRAETQYF
TRBV11-2	TRBJ1-2	CASSLSGTGGGGYTF
TRBV10-2	TRBJ2-3	CASSVRQVTDTQYF
TRBV5-1	TRBJ2-1	CASSSVAGYSYNEQFF